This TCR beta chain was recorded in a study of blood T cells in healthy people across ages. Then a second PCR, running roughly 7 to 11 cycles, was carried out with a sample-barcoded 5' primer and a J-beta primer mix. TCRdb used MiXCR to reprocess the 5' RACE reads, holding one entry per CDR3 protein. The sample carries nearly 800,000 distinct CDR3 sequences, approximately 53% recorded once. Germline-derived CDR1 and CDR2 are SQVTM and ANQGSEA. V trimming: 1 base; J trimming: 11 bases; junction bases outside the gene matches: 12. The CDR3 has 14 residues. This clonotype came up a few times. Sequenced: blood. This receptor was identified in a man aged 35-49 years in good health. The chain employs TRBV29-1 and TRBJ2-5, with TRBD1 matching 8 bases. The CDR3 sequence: CSVEVPDRAYEQYF. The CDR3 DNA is TGCAGCGTTGAAGTTCCGGACAGGGCTTATGAGCAGTACTTC.